This T cell receptor beta chain was sequenced in a study of T cell repertoires in aging, cancer and after chemotherapy. Across the whole study: Glioblastoma patients receiving temozolomide-based therapy gave paired samples before and after chemotherapy.

V dropped 5 bases and J dropped 5 bases, with 10 bases sitting between them. This CDR3 comprises 13 residues. Per germline, CDR1 MRHNA and CDR2 SNTAGT. Notes on this clonotype: Its specificity is not known.

Overall study results and limits: Compared with age-matched healthy donors, untreated hematological or solid cancer patients showed higher blood TCR clonality. Across the chemotherapy interval, each cancer cohort showed higher median generation probability, suggesting thymic rebound.

Amplification of TCR beta used genomic DNA extracted from peripheral blood. A mixed TRB-A/B primer pool amplified rearranged TRB by multiplex touch-down PCR. TCRdb re-called the multiplex PCR reads with MiXCR, one entry per CDR3 protein. Counted here are 15,000 to 20,000 distinct CDR3 sequences, around 40% occurring once; the ten biggest clones make up 17%. Material for sequencing was blood. The clonotype comes from a human donor with a solid tumor. The chain uses TRBV6-4 and TRBJ1-5; no reliable D call. DNA of the CDR3: TGTGCCAGCAGTTTATCAGCCTATCAGCCCCAGCATTTT. Translated, it gives CASSLSAYQPQHF.